The clone carrying this TCR beta chain was seen a handful of times. Its antigen is not identified. Other nucleotide sequences in the sample specify the same CDR3. CDR1 and CDR2 from the germline V gene are LNHDA and SQIVND (reference sequence). The V gene end was trimmed by 5 bases and the J gene end by 5 bases; junction bases not matched to a gene: 5. The CDR3 loop spans 13 amino acids. This specimen comes from a study of beta chain features in type 1 diabetes. Sequencing targeted expressed TCRB transcripts, as all isolated RNA had been reverse transcribed. Profiling relied on immunoSEQ multiplex PCR, and the TCRdb table lists in-frame clones only, not all of them. The sample holds some 330,000 clones, 9.5% to 11% seen once. General study results and limits: Small HLA sub-analyses could not settle whether HLA shapes TCRB rearrangement.

Sequences were obtained from naive CD4+ T cells from blood. The chain carries TRBV19 and TRBJ1-1, with 7 positions matching TRBD1. The sequence came from a young woman in good health. DNA for the CDR3: TGTGCCAGTAGTCGACAGGGCGGGACTGAAGCTTTCTTT. It specifies CASSRQGGTEAFF.